This T cell receptor beta chain stems from a study of CD8 T cells in ankylosing spondylitis. Study-wide results and limits: Seemingly characteristic of ankylosing spondylitis blood was a TCR beta motif consisting of under 10 highly homologous variants. Earlier literature documents some of the motif variants in reactive arthritis synovial fluid and blood. Disease-associated clones were reportedly significantly overrepresented in matched ankylosing spondylitis synovial fluid. Disease-linked clones, CD8+, were relatively rare in peripheral blood.

Remarks on this clonotype: The antigen is undetermined.

Libraries of TCR beta came from quantitative 5'-RACE with molecular barcodes. TCRdb recomputed calls from the 5' RACE reads with MiXCR, one row per CDR3 protein. The sample contains a few hundred thousand distinct CDR3 sequences, about 13% of which appear only once. V was shortened by 3 bases and J by 7 bases, with 19 bases between the two germline ends. Per the germline V gene, CDR1 is LGHNA and CDR2 is YNFKEQ. The CDR3 length is 16 residues. The chain combines TRBV4-2 with TRBJ2-1; a weak D match, TRBD2 (5 bases). The material sequenced was blood, either unsorted or a sorted T cell fraction (not recorded which). The sequence was obtained from a male donor with ankylosing spondylitis. In DNA, the CDR3 is TGTGCCAGCAGCCACGATGGGGTAGCGCGCCGAAATGAGCAGTTCTTC. Protein product: CASSHDGVARRNEQFF.